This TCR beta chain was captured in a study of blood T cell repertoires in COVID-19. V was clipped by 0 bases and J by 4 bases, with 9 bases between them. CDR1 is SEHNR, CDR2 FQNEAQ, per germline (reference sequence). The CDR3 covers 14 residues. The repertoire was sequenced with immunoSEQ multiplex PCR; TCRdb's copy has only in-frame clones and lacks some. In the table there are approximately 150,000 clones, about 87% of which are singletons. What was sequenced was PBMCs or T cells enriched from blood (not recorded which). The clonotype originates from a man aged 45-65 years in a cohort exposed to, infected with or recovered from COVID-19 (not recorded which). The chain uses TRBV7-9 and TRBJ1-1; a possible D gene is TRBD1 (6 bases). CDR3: CASSLAGTFTEAFF. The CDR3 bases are TGTGCCAGCAGCTTAGCGGGGACATTCACTGAAGCTTTCTTT.